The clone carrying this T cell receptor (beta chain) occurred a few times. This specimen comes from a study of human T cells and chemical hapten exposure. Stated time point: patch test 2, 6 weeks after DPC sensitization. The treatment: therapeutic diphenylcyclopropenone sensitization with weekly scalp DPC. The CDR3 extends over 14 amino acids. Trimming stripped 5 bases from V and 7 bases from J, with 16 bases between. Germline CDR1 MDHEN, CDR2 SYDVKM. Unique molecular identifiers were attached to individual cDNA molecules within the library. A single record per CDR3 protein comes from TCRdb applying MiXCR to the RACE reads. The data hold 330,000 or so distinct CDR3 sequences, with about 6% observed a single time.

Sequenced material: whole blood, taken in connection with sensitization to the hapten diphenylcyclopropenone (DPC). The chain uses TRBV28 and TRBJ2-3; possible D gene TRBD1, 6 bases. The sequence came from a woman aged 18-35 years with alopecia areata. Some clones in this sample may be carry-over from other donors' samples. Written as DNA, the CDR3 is TGTGCCAGCAGTACCCGGGACAACTTATATACGCAGTATTTT. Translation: CASSTRDNLYTQYF.